The entry below gives a single T cell receptor beta chain sequence along with its context. These data are taken from a study of CD8 T cells in Susac syndrome. The V segment lost 0 bases and the J segment 11 bases; nucleotides outside the gene matches: 2. The CDR3 loop spans 14 amino acids. Looked up from germline, CDR1 is MNHEY and CDR2 is SMNVEV (reference sequence). Stable or active relapsing-remitting multiple sclerosis, untreated and meeting revised McDonald criteria, defined the controls. The CD8+ and CD4+ T cells were negatively isolated, with the TEMRA cells enriched by FACS. Random hexamers were used to reverse transcribe an amount of about 0.45 to 1 ug RNA. Multiplex PCR with immunoSEQ amplified the TCR beta CDR3 across 54 Vbeta and 13 Jbeta. TCRdb recomputed calls from the immunoSEQ multiplex PCR reads with MiXCR, one row per CDR3 protein. The sample lists some 140,000 distinct CDR3 sequences; more than 75% were seen once.

Sequenced material: CD8+ T cells from PBMCs. The V gene is TRBV27, the J gene TRBJ1-6; 9 positions match TRBD1. The sequence derives from a human donor with multiple sclerosis. Written as DNA, the CDR3 is TGTGCCAGCAGTTTATCGGGGACAGGGACACCCCTCCACTTT. Translation: CASSLSGTGTPLHF.